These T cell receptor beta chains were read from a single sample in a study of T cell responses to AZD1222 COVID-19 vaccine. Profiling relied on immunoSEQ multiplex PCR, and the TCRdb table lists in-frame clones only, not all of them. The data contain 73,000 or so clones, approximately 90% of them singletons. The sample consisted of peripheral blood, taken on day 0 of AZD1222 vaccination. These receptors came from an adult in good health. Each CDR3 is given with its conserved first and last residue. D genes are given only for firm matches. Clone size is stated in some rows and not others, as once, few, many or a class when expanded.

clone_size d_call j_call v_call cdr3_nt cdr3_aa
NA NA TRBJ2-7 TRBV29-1 TGCAGCGTTGAGATTGGGGGAGGCTACGAGCAGTACTTC CSVEIGGGYEQYF
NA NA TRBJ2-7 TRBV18 TGTGCCAGCTCTCAACAGTCAGGATTCTACGAGCAGTACTTC CASSQQSGFYEQYF
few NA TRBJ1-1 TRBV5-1 TGCGCCAGCAGCTTGGATGGGGGAGACACTGAAGCTTTCTTT CASSLDGGDTEAFF
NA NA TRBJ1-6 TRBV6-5 TGTGCCAGCAGGGGGCGAAATAATTCACCCCTCCACTTT CASRGRNNSPLHF
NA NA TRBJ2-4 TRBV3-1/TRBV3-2 TGTGCCAGCAGCCAACTCCAGGAAGCCAAAAACATTCAGTACTTC CASSQLQEAKNIQYF
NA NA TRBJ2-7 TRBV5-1 TGCGCCAGCAGCTTGACAGGGAATCAAGCCTACGAGCAGTACTTC CASSLTGNQAYEQYF
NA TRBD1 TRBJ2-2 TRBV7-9 TGTGCCAGCAGCCCGCCGGGACAGGGGTGGGCCGGGGAGCTGTTTTTT CASSPPGQGWAGELFF
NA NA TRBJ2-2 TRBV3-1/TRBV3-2 TGTGCCAGCAGGAAAAACTGGGGTAGCGCCGGGGAGCTGTTTTTT CASRKNWGSAGELFF
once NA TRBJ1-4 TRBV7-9 TGTGCCAGCAGCTTAGGGATGAATGAAAAACTGTTTTTT CASSLGMNEKLFF
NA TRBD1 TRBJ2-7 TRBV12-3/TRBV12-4 TGTGCCAACAGTCCAACAGGGGACTACGAGCAGTACTTC CANSPTGDYEQYF
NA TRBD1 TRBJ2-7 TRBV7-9 TGTGCCAGCAGCTTAATGACAGGGATCGAGCAGTACTTC CASSLMTGIEQYF
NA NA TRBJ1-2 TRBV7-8 TGTGCCAGCAGCCCTGACTACTATGGCTACACCTTC CASSPDYYGYTF
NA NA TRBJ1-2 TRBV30 TGTGCCTGGATCTTGGGAAACTATGGCTACACCTTC CAWILGNYGYTF
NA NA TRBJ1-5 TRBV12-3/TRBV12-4 TGTGCCAGCAGTTCTTTACGCAATCAGCCCCAGCATTTT CASSSLRNQPQHF
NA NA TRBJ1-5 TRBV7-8 TGTGCCAGCAGCTTCAACCGAGATAGCAATCAGCCCCAGCATTTT CASSFNRDSNQPQHF
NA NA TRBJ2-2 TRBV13 TGTGCCAGCAGCTCACGGGGGCTCGGCGGGGAGCTGTTTTTT CASSSRGLGGELFF
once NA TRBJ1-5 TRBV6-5 TGTGCCAGCTTCGGTGGAAAGGGGCAGCCCCAGCATTTT CASFGGKGQPQHF
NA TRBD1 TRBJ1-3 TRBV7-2 TGTGCCAGCAGCTTAGGGGACAGCAGAAACACCATATATTTT CASSLGDSRNTIYF
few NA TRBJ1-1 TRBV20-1 TGCAGTGCTAGTAGCCCCGGACTAGGACGGATTGAAGCTTTCTTT CSASSPGLGRIEAFF
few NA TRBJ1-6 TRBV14 TGTGCCAGCGGTTTAGGGATCGGGTCACCCCTCCACTTT CASGLGIGSPLHF
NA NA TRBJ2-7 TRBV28 TGTGCCAGCAGTCGACACCACAGGGAATTGCGGTACGAGCAGTACTTC CASSRHHRELRYEQYF
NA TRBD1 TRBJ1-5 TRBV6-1 TGTGCCAGCAGCAGCGACAGGGCAAGCAATCAGCCCCAGCATTTT CASSSDRASNQPQHF
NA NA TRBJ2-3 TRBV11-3 TGTGCCAGCAGCTCCCGGGGCACAGATACGCAGTATTTT CASSSRGTDTQYF
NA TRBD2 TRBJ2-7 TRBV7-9 TGTGCCAGCAGCTTGACTAGCGGGGACGACGAGCAGTACTTC CASSLTSGDDEQYF
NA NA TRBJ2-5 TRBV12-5 TGTGCTAGTGGTTTCTGGGGACGGCATGAGACCCAGTACTTC CASGFWGRHETQYF
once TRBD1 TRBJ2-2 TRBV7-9 TGTGCCAGCAGCCCCCGGGACAGGGGGCATCAGAACACCGGGGAGCTGTTTTTT CASSPRDRGHQNTGELFF
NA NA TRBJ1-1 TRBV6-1 TGTGCCAGCAGTGAGAGCGGGGGGTGGACTGAAGCTTTCTTT CASSESGGWTEAFF
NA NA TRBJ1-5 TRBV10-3 TGTGCCATCAGTGAGACAGTGCTAAGCAATCAGCCCCAGCATTTT CAISETVLSNQPQHF
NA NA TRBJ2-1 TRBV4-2 TGTGCCAGCAGCCAAGGTAATGAGCAGTTCTTC CASSQGNEQFF
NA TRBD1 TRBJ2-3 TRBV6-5 TGTGCCAGCAGCCGGACAGGGCGAACCACAGATACGCAGTATTTT CASSRTGRTTDTQYF
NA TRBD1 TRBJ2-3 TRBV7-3 TGTGCCAGCAGCTTAATAGGGGGCTCTCAGTCAGATACGCAGTATTTT CASSLIGGSQSDTQYF
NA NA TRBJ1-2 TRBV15 TGTGCCACCAGCAGAGTTAGGGATGGCTACACCTTC CATSRVRDGYTF
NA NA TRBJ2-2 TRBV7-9 TGTGCCAGCAGCTTAGGGGGGGCCGGGGAGCTGTTTTTT CASSLGGAGELFF
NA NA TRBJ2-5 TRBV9 TGTGCCAGCAGCGCCTTGGGGGGCGAAGAGACCCAGTACTTC CASSALGGEETQYF
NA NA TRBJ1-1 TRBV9 TGTGCCAGCAGCCCTCAGCTAGCCGGGGGGATGGCTTTCTTT CASSPQLAGGMAFF
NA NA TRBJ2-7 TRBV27 TGTGCCAGCAGTTTATCGCAGGGAGGCCCCTACGAGCAGTACTTC CASSLSQGGPYEQYF
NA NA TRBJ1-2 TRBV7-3 TGTGCCAGCAGCACCTCCGACGGTGGGCTCTATGGCTACACCTTC CASSTSDGGLYGYTF
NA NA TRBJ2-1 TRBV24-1 TGTGCCACCAGTGATTTTCAACGAGACAATGAGCAGTTCTTC CATSDFQRDNEQFF
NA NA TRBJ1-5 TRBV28 TGTGCCAGCAGTGGGGAGAGAGGGTTTATTCAGCCCCAGCATTTT CASSGERGFIQPQHF
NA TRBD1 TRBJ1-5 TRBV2 TGTGCCAGCAGCGTACAGGGGACCCATCAGCCCCAGCATTTT CASSVQGTHQPQHF
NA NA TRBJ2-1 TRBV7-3 TGTGCCAGCAGCCCCCATGAGGCCTACAATGAGCAGTTCTTC CASSPHEAYNEQFF
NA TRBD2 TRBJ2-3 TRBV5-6 TGTGCCAGCAGCCCACTAGCGGGAGGGACAGATACGCAGTATTTT CASSPLAGGTDTQYF